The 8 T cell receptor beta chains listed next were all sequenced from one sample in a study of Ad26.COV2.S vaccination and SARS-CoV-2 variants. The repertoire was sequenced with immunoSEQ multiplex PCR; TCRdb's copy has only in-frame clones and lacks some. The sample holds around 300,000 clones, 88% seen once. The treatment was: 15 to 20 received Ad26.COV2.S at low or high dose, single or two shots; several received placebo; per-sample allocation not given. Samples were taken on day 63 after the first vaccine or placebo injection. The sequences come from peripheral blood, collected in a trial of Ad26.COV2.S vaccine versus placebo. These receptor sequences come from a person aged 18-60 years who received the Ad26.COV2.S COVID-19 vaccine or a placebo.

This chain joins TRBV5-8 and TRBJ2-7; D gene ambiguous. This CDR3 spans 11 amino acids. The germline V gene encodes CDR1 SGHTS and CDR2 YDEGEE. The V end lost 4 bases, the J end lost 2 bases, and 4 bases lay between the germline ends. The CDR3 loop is CASSRPYEQYF. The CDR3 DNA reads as TGTGCCAGCAGCCGGCCCTACGAGCAGTACTTC. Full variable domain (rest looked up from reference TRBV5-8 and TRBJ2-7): EAGVTQSPTHLIKTRGQQATLRCSPISGHTSVYWYQQALGLGLQFLLWYDEGEERNRGNFPPRFSGRQFPNYSSELNVNALELEDSALYLCASSRPYEQYFGPGTRLTVT.

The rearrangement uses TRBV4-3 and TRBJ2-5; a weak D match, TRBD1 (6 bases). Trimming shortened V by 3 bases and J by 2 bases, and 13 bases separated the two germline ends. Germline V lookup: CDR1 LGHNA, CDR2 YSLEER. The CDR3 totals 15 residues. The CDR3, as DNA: TGCGCCAGCAGCCACCAAAAGGACAGACAAGAGACCCAGTACTTC. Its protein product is CASSHQKDRQETQYF.

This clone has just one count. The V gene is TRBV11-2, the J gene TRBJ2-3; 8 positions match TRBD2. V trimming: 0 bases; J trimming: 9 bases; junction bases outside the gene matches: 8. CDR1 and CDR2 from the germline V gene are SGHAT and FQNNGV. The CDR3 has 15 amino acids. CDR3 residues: CASSLDQSGRGTQYF. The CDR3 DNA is TGTGCCAGCAGCTTAGATCAGAGCGGGAGAGGCACGCAGTATTTT.

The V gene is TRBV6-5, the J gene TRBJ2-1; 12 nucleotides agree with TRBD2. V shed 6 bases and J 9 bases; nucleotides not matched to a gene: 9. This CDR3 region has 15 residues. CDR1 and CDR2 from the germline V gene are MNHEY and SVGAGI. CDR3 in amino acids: CASSLRTSGEGEQFF. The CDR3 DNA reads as TGTGCCAGCAGCCTCCGGACTAGCGGGGAGGGTGAGCAGTTCTTC.

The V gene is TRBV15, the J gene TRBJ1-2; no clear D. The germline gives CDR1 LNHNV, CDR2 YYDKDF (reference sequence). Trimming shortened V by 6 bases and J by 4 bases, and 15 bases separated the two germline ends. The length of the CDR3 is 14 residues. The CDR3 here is CATRISGSVYGYTF. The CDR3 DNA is TGTGCCACCAGGATATCGGGGAGCGTCTATGGCTACACCTTC.

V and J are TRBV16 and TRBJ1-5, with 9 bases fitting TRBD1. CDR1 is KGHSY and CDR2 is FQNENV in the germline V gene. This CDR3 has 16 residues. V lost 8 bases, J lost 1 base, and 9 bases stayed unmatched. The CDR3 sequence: CASLSGTGKSNQPQHF. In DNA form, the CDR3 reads TGTGCCAGCTTGTCCGGGACAGGGAAGAGCAATCAGCCCCAGCATTTT.

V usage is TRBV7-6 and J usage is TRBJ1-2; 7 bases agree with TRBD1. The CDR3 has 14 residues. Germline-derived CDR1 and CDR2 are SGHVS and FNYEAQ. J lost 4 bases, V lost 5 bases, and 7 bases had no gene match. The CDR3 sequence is CASSPRGFGYGYTF. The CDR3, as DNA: TGTGCCAGCAGCCCCAGGGGGTTCGGCTATGGCTACACCTTC.

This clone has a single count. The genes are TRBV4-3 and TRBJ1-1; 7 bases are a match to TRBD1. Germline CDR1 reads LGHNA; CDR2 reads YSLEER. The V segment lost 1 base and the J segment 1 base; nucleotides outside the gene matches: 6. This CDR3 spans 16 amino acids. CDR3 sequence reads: CASSQVQGGWNTEAFF. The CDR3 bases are TGCGCCAGCAGCCAAGTCCAGGGGGGTTGGAACACTGAAGCTTTCTTT.